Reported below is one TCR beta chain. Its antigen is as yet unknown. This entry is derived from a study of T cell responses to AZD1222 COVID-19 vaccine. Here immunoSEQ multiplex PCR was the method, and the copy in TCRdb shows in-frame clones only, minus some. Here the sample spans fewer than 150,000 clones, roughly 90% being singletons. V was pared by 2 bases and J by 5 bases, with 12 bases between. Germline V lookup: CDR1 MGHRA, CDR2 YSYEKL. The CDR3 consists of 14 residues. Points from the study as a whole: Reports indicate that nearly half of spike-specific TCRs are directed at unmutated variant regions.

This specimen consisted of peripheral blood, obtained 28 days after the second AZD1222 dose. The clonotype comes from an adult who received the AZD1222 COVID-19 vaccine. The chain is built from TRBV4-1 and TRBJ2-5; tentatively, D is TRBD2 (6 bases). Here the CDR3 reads CASSQLPGRETQYF. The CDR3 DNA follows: TGCGCCAGCAGCCAACTTCCAGGGAGGGAGACCCAGTACTTC.